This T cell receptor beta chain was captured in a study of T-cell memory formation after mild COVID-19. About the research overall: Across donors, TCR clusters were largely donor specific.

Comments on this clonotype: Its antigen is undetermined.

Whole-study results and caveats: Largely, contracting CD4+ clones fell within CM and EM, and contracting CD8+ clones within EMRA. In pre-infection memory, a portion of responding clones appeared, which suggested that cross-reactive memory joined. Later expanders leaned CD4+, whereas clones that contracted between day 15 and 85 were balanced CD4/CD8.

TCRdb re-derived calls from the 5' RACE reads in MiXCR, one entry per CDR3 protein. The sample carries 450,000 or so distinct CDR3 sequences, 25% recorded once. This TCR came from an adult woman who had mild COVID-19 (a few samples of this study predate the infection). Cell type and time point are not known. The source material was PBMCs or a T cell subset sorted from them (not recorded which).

CDR3 amino acids: CASMYTGTSTDTQYF. CDR3 DNA sequence: TGTGCCAGCATGTATACGGGGACTAGCACAGATACGCAGTATTTT. This chain connects TRBV6-2 or TRBV6-3 to TRBJ2-3; TRBD2 might be the D (6 bases). This CDR3 is built from 15 residues. Per germline, CDR1 MNHEY and CDR2 SVGEGT. With 7 bases removed from V and 0 bases from J, the gap between germline ends came to 14 bases.